These T cell receptor beta chains were read from a single sample in a study of persistence of HIV-infected CD4 T cells. TCRdb keeps only in-frame clones here, not all; method: immunoSEQ multiplex PCR. The table records 35,000 to 45,000 clones, approximately 87% of them present only once. Their antigens remain unidentified. Material: cultured CD4+ T cells from PBMCs, obtained from a patient who received antiretroviral therapy. These receptors were collected from an adult with HIV. The donor label of this sample is uncertain. Both conserved end residues are part of each CDR3. Each record gives: CDR3 protein, CDR3 DNA, J gene, V gene, D gene, clone size. A D gene is named only where the DNA matches it firmly. Clone size is shown for a subset of rows, as once, few, many or a class of expanded clone.

CDR3aa: CASSRRQGWNTEAFF
CDR3nt: TGTGCCAGTAGTAGAAGACAGGGGTGGAACACTGAAGCTTTCTTT
j_gene: TRBJ1-1
v_gene: TRBV19
d_gene: TRBD1
abundance: .

CDR3aa: CASSQTSIFYGYTF
CDR3nt: TGTGCCAGCAGTCAAACGTCAATCTTCTATGGCTACACCTTC
j_gene: TRBJ1-2
v_gene: TRBV28
d_gene: .
abundance: .

CDR3aa: CASSQGGTDTQYF
CDR3nt: TGTGCCAGCAGCCAAGGCGGCACAGATACGCAGTATTTT
j_gene: TRBJ2-3
v_gene: TRBV3-1/TRBV3-2
d_gene: .
abundance: .

CDR3aa: CASSQSGVSGANVLTF
CDR3nt: TGCGCCAGCAGTCAATCAGGCGTCTCTGGGGCCAACGTCCTGACTTTC
j_gene: TRBJ2-6
v_gene: TRBV23-1
d_gene: .
abundance: .

CDR3aa: CASSHGSLAETDTQYF
CDR3nt: TGTGCCAGCAGCCACGGGAGCCTAGCGGAGACAGATACGCAGTATTTT
j_gene: TRBJ2-3
v_gene: TRBV7-9
d_gene: TRBD2
abundance: .

CDR3aa: CAISAQGTLPTEAFF
CDR3nt: TGTGCCATCAGTGCCCAGGGGACGCTCCCCACTGAAGCTTTCTTT
j_gene: TRBJ1-1
v_gene: TRBV10-3
d_gene: .
abundance: once

CDR3aa: CASSLASTSPWRTDTQYF
CDR3nt: TGCGCCAGCAGCTTGGCCTCAACTAGCCCGTGGCGCACAGATACGCAGTATTTT
j_gene: TRBJ2-3
v_gene: TRBV5-1
d_gene: .
abundance: .

CDR3aa: CASRRQGAGSEAFF
CDR3nt: TGTGCCAGCAGACGACAGGGGGCGGGCTCTGAAGCTTTCTTT
j_gene: TRBJ1-1
v_gene: TRBV2
d_gene: TRBD1
abundance: .

CDR3aa: CASSEQDLNTEAFF
CDR3nt: TGTGCCAGCTCAGAACAGGACCTGAACACTGAAGCTTTCTTT
j_gene: TRBJ1-1
v_gene: TRBV18
d_gene: .
abundance: .

CDR3aa: CASSLAGSGYGYTF
CDR3nt: TGTGCCAGCAGTTTAGCTGGGAGTGGCTATGGCTACACCTTC
j_gene: TRBJ1-2
v_gene: TRBV27
d_gene: .
abundance: .

CDR3aa: CASSLEGGELNSPLHF
CDR3nt: TGTGCCAGCAGCTTAGAGGGCGGAGAACTTAATTCACCCCTCCACTTT
j_gene: TRBJ1-6
v_gene: TRBV7-9
d_gene: .
abundance: .

CDR3aa: CASSRGSGNTIYF
CDR3nt: TGTGCCAGCAGCAGGGGTTCTGGAAACACCATATATTTT
j_gene: TRBJ1-3
v_gene: TRBV25-1
d_gene: .
abundance: .

CDR3aa: CASSLDASRDNEQFF
CDR3nt: TGTGCCAGCAGCTTAGATGCTAGCCGTGACAATGAGCAGTTCTTC
j_gene: TRBJ2-1
v_gene: TRBV7-6
d_gene: .
abundance: .

CDR3aa: CATSRDRDRRNEKLFF
CDR3nt: TGTGCCACCAGCAGAGATAGGGACAGACGTAATGAAAAACTGTTTTTT
j_gene: TRBJ1-4
v_gene: TRBV15
d_gene: TRBD1
abundance: .

CDR3aa: CASSSLPAGTEKLFF
CDR3nt: TGTGCCAGCAGCTCACTCCCAGCGGGTACTGAAAAACTGTTTTTT
j_gene: TRBJ1-4
v_gene: TRBV7-6
d_gene: .
abundance: .